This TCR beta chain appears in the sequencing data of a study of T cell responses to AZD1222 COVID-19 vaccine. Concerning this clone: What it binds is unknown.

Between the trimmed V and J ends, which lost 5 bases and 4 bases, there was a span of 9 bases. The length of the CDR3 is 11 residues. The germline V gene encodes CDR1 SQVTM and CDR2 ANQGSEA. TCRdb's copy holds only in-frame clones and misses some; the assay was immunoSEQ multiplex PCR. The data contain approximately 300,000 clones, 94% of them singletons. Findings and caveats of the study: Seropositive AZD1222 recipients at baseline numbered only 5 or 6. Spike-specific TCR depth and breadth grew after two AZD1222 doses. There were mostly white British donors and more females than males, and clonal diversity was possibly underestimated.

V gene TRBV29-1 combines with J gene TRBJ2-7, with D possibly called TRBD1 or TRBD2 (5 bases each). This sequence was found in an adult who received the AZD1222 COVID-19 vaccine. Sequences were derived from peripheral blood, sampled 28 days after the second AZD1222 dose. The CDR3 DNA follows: TGCAGCGTTTCTTGGGGGTACGAGCAGTACTTC. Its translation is CSVSWGYEQYF.